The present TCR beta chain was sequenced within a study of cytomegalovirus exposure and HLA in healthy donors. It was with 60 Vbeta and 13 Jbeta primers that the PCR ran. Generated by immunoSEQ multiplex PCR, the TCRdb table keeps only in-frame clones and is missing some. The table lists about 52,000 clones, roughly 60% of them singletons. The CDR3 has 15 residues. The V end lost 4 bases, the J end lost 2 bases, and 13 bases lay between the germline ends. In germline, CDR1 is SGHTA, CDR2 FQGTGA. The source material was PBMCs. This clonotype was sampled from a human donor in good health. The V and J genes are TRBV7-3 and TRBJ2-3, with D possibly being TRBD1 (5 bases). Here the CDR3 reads CASSSARQPTDTQYF. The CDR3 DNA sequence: TGTGCCAGCAGCTCCGCCCGACAGCCCACAGATACGCAGTATTTT.